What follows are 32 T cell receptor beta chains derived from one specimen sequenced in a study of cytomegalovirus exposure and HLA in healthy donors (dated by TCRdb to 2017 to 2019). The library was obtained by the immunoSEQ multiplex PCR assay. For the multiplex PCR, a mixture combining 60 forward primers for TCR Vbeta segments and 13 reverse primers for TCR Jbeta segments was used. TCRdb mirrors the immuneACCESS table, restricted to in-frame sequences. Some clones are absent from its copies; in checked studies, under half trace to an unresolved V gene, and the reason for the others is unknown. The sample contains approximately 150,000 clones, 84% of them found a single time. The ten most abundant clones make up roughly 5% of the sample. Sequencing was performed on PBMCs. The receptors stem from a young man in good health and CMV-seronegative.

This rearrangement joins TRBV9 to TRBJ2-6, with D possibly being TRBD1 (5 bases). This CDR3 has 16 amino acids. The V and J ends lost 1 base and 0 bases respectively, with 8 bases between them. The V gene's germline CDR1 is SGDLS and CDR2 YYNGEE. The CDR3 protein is CASSVTDSSGANVLTF. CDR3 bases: TGTGCCAGCAGCGTAACCGACAGCTCTGGGGCCAACGTCCTGACTTTC.

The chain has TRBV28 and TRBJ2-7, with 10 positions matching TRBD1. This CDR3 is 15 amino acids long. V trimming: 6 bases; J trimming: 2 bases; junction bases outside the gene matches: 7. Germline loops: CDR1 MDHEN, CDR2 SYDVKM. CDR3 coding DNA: TGTGCCAGCAGGGGGACAGGGGAGGCTCCCTACGAGCAGTACTTC. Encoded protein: CASRGTGEAPYEQYF.

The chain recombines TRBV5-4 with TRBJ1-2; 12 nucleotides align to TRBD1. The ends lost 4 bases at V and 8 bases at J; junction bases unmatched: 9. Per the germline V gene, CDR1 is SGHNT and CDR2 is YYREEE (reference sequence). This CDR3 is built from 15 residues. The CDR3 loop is CASSGGQGASYGYTF. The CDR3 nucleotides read TGTGCCAGCAGCGGGGGACAGGGGGCATCCTACGGCTACACCTTC. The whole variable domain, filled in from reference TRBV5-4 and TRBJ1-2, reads ETGVTQSPTHLIKTRGQQVTLRCSSQSGHNTVSWYQQALGQGPQFIFQYYREEENGRGNFPPRFSGLQFPNYSSELNVNALELDDSALYLCASSGGQGASYGYTFGSGTRLTVV.

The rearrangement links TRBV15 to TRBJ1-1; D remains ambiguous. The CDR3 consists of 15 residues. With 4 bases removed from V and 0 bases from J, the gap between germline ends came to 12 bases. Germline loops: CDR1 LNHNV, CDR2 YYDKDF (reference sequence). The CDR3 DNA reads TGTGCCACCAGCACCCTCGAGGCACTGAACACTGAAGCTTTCTTT. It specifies CATSTLEALNTEAFF.

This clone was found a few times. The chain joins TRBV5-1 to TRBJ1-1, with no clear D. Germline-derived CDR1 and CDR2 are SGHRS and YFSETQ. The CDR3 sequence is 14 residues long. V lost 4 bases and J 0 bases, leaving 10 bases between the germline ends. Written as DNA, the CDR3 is TGCGCCAGCAGCCACAAAGAAATGAACACTGAAGCTTTCTTT. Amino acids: CASSHKEMNTEAFF.

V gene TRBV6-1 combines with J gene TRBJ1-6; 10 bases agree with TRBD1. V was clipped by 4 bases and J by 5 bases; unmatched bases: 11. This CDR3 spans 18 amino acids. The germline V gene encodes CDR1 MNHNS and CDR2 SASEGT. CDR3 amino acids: CASSVSPGQGSNNSPLHF. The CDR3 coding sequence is TGTGCCAGCAGTGTATCACCGGGACAGGGGTCTAATAATTCACCCCTCCACTTT.

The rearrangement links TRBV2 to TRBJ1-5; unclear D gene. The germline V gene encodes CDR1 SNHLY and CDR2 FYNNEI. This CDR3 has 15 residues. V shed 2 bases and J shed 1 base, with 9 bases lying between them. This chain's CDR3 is CASSERRGSNQPQHF. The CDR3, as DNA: TGTGCCAGCAGTGAACGCCGGGGAAGCAATCAGCCCCAGCATTTT.

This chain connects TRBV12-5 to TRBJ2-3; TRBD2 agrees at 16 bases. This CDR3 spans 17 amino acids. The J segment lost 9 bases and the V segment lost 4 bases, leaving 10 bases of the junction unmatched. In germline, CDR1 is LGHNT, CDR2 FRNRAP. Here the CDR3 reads CASGSAGTSGGALTQYF. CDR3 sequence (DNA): TGTGCTAGTGGTTCGGCCGGGACTAGCGGGGGGGCTTTGACGCAGTATTTT.

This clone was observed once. The CDR3 nucleotides are TGTGCCAGCAGCTTAGCGGGACGGAGGGGCGGGGAGCTGTTTTTT. Protein product: CASSLAGRRGGELFF. V gene TRBV7-9 combines with J gene TRBJ2-2, with D tentatively TRBD2 (6 bases). Trimming left V 0 bases short and J 7 bases short, with 12 bases between. The length of the CDR3 is 15 residues. CDR1 is SEHNR, CDR2 FQNEAQ, per germline (reference sequence). The variable domain in full, completed from reference TRBV7-9 and TRBJ2-2, reads DTGVSQNPRHKITKRGQNVTFRCDPISEHNRLYWYRQTLGQGPEFLTYFQNEAQLEKSRLLSDRFSAERPKGSFSTLEIQRTEQGDSAMYLCASSLAGRRGGELFFGEGSRLTVL.

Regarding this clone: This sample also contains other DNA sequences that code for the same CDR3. Here the CDR3 DNA reads TGTGCCAGCAGTTTTGTCGAGGGATCGCGTTCACCCCTCCACTTT. Its translation is CASSFVEGSRSPLHF. The J gene is TRBJ1-6, the V gene TRBV27; D is ambiguous. Germline CDR1 and CDR2: MNHEY and SMNVEV (reference sequence). V lost 3 bases to trimming and J lost 9 bases, with 15 bases between them. The CDR3 is 15 residues long.

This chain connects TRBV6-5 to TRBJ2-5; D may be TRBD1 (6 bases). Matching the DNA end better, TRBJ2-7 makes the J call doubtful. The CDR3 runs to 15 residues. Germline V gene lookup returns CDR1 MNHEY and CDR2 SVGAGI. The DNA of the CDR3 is TGTGCCAGCAGTTCACAGCCCGGACAGCCCTACGAGCAGTACTTC. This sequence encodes CASSSQPGQPYEQYF.

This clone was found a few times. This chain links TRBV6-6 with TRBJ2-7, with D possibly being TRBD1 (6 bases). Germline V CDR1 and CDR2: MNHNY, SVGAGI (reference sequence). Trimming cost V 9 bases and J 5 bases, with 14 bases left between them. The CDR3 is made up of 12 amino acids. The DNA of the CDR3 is TGTGCCAGACGAAACAGGGCGGACGAGCAGTACTTC. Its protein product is CARRNRADEQYF.

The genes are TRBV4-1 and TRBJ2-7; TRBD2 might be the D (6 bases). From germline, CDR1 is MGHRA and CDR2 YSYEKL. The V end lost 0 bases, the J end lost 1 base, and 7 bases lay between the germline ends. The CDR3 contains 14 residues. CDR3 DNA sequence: TGCGCCAGCAGCCAAGATCGGGGGTCCTACGAGCAGTACTTC. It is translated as CASSQDRGSYEQYF.

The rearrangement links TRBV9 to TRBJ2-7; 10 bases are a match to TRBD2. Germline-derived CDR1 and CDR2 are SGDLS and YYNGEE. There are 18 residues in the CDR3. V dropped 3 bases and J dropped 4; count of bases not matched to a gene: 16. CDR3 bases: TGTGCCAGCAGCGACCTCCCCTCTAGCGGGAGTGATCGGTACGAGCAGTACTTC. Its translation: CASSDLPSSGSDRYEQYF.

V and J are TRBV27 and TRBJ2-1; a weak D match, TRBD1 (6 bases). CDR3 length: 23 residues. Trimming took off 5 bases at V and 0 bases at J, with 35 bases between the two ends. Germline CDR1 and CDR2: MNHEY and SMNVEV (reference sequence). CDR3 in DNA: TGTGCCAGCAGTCCTCGCGACTTCAAGACAGGATACCGACCTTGGCGCTCCTACAATGAGCAGTTCTTC. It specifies CASSPRDFKTGYRPWRSYNEQFF.

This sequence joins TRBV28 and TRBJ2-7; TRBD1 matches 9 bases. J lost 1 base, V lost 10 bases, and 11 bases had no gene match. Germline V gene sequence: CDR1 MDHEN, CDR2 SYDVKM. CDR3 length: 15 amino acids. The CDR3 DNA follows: TGTGCCACTAGAGTAGGGACAGGGCGTTCCTACGAGCAGTACTTC. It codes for CATRVGTGRSYEQYF.

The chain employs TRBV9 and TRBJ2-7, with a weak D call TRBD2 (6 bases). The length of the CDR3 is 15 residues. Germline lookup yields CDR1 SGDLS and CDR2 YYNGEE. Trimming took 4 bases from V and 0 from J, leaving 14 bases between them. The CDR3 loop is CASSQGGAGSYEQYF. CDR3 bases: TGTGCCAGCAGCCAAGGAGGGGCAGGCTCCTACGAGCAGTACTTC. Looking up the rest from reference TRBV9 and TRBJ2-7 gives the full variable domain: DSGVTQTPKHLITATGQRVTLRCSPRSGDLSVYWYQQSLDQGLQFLIQYYNGEERAKGNILERFSAQQFPDLHSELNLSSLELGDSALYFCASSQGGAGSYEQYFGPGTRLTVT.

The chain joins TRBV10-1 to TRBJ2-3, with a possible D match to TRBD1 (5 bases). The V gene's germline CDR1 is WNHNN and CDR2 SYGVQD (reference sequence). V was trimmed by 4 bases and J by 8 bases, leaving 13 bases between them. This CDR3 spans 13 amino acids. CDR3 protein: CASSGQYVGTQYF. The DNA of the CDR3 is TGCGCCAGCAGTGGACAGTACGTGGGTACGCAGTATTTT.

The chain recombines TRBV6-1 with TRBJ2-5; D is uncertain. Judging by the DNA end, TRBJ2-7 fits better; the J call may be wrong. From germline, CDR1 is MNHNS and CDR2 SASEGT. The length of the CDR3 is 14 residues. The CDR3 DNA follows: TGTGCCAGCAGTGAAGCGCACAGAGCCTACGAGCAGTACTTC. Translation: CASSEAHRAYEQYF.

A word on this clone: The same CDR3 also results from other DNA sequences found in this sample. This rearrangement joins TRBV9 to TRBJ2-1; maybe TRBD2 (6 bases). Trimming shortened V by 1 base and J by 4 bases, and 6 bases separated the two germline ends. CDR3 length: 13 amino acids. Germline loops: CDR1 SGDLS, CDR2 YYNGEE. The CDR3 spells CASSVRGYNEQFF. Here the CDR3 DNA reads TGTGCCAGCAGCGTACGGGGGTACAATGAGCAGTTCTTC.

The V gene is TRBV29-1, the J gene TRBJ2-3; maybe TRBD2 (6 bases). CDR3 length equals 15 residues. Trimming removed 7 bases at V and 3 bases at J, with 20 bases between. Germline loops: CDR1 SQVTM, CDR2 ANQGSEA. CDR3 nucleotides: TGCAGCGCCTCGAGTAAGCGTGGGGGGACAGATACGCAGTATTTT. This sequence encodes CSASSKRGGTDTQYF.

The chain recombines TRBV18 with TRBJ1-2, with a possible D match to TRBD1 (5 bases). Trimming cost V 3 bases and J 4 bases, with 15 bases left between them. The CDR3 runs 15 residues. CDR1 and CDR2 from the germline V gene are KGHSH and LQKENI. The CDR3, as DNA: TGTGCCAGCTCACCTGTGGAGGGGTCTAGCTATGGCTACACCTTC. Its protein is CASSPVEGSSYGYTF.

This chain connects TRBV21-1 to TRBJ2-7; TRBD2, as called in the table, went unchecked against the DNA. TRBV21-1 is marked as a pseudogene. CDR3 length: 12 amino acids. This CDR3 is CASGRTEYEQYF. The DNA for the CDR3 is TGTGCCAGCGGGAGGACGGAATACGAGCAGTACTTC.

The chain's CDR3 is CASSFPGQGWFV. In DNA form, the CDR3 reads TGTGCCAGCAGCTTTCCGGGACAGGGCTGGTTTGTC. This chain connects TRBV7-9 to TRBJ2-7; 9 bases are shared with TRBD1. The CDR3 loop spans 12 amino acids. Germline V gene lookup returns CDR1 SEHNR and CDR2 FQNEAQ (reference sequence).

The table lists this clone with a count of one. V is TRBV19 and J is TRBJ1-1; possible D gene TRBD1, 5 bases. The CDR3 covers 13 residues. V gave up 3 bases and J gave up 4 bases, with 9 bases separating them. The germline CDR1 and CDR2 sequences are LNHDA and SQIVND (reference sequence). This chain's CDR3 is CASSMSRATEAFF. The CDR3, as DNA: TGTGCCAGTAGTATGTCCAGGGCCACTGAAGCTTTCTTT.

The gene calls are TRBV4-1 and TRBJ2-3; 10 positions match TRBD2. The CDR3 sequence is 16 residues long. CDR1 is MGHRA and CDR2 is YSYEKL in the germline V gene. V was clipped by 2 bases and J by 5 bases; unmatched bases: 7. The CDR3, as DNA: TGCGCCAGCAGCCAACTTGAGCGGGGGGGCTTAGATACGCAGTATTTT. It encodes CASSQLERGGLDTQYF.

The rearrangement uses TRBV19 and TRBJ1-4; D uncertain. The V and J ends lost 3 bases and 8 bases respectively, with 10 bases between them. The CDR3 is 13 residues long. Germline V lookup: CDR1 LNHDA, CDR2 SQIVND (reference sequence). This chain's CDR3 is CASSMNRREKLFF. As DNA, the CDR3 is TGTGCCAGTAGTATGAACAGACGGGAAAAACTGTTTTTT.

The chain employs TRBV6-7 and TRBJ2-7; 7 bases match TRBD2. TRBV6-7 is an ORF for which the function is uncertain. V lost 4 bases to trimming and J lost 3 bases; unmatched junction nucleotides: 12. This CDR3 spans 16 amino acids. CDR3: CASSSPGLAESYEQYF. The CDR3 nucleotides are TGTGCCAGCAGTTCCCCGGGGCTAGCGGAGAGCTACGAGCAGTACTTC.

CDR3 protein: CASSRGGRRNEQFF. The CDR3 nucleotides are TGTGCCAGCTCACGTGGGGGCCGAAGAAATGAGCAGTTCTTC. The genes are TRBV18 and TRBJ2-1; TRBD1 is a possible D gene (6 bases). CDR1 is KGHSH and CDR2 is LQKENI in the germline V gene. V was clipped by 4 bases and J by 7 bases, with 14 bases between them. The length of the CDR3 is 14 residues.

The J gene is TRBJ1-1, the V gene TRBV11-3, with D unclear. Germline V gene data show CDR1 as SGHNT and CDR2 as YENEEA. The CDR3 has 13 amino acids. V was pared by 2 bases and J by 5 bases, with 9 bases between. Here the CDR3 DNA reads TGTGCCAGCAGCTTACGCGCGGGAACTGAAGCTTTCTTT. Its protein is CASSLRAGTEAFF.

The CDR3 spells CAISGVTEAFF. DNA for the CDR3: TGTGCCATATCAGGGGTTACTGAAGCTTTCTTT. This rearrangement joins TRBV6-6 to TRBJ1-1, with D perhaps matching TRBD1 (6 bases). Germline V CDR1 and CDR2: MNHNY, SVGAGI (reference sequence). The CDR3 has 11 residues. The V end lost 10 bases, the J end lost 5 bases, and 11 bases lay between the germline ends.

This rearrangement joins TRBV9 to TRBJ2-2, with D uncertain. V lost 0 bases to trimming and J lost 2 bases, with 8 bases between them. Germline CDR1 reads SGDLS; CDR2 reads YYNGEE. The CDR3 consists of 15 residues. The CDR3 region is CASSVASVNTGELFF. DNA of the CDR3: TGTGCCAGCAGCGTAGCTTCGGTAAACACCGGGGAGCTGTTTTTT.